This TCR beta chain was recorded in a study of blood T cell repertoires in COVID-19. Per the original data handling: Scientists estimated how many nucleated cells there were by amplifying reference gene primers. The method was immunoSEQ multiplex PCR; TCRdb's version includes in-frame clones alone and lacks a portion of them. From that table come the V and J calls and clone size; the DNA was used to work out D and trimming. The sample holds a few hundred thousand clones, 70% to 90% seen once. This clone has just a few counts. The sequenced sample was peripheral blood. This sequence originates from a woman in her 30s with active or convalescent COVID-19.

The chain's CDR3 is CASTVQGGVNYGYTF. CDR3 nucleotides: TGCGCCAGCACCGTACAGGGGGGGGTTAACTATGGCTACACCTTC. V is TRBV10-1 and J is TRBJ1-2; TRBD1 agrees at 8 bases. CDR3 length: 15 residues. Germline CDR1 and CDR2: WNHNN and SYGVQD (reference sequence). V lost 7 bases and J lost 1; bases outside the gene matches: 8.